One T cell receptor (beta chain) is described in this entry. The CDR3 has 16 amino acids. J was trimmed by 4 bases and V by 5 bases; bases with no gene match: 8. Germline values: CDR1 MNHEY, CDR2 SMNVEV (reference sequence). The sample is drawn from a study of blood T cells in healthy people across ages. Alongside a J-beta primer mix, a sample-barcoded 5' primer served in a second PCR lasting about 6 to 11 cycles. TCRdb fed the 5' RACE reads into MiXCR, producing one record per CDR3 protein. The sample has fewer than 750,000 distinct CDR3 sequences, more than 45% seen once; the top ten hold roughly 12%.

The chain is built from TRBV27 and TRBJ2-1; 10 positions agree with TRBD1. This clonotype was obtained from a woman of 80 years or more in good health. The sample comprised blood. The CDR3 region is CASSAPPGQGYNEQFF. CDR3 coding DNA: TGTGCCAGCAGTGCACCTCCGGGACAGGGGTACAATGAGCAGTTCTTC.